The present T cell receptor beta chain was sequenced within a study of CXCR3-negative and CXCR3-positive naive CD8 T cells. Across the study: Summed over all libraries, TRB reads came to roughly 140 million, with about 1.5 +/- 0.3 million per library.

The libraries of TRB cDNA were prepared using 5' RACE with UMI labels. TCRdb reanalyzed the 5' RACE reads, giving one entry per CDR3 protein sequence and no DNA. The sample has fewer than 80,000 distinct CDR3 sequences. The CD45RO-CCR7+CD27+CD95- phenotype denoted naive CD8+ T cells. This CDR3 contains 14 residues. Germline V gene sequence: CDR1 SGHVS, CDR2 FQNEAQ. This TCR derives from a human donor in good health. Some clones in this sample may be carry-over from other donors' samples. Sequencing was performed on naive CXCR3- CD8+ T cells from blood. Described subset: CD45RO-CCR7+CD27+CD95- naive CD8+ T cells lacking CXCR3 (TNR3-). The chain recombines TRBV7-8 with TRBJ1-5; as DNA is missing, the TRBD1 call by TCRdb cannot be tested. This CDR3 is CASSFGNSNQPQHF.